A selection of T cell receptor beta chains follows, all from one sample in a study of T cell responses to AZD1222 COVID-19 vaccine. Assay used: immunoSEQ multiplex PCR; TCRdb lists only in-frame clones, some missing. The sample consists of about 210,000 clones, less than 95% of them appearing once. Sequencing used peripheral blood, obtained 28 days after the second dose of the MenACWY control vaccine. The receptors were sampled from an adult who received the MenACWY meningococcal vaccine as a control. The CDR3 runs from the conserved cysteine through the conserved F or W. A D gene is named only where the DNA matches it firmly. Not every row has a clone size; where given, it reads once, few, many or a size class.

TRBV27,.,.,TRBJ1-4,CASSSRRSPRGLNEKLFF,TGTGCCAGCAGTTCCAGAAGGAGCCCTAGGGGTCTTAATGAAAAACTGTTTTTT
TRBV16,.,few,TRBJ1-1,CASSQSASWNTEAFF,TGTGCCAGCAGCCAATCGGCTAGTTGGAACACTGAAGCTTTCTTT
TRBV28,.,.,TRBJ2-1,CASSPWDNEQFF,TGTGCCAGCAGCCCTTGGGACAATGAGCAGTTCTTC
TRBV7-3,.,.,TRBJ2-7,CASSFYGGSSYEQYF,TGTGCCAGCAGCTTCTATGGGGGAAGCTCCTACGAGCAGTACTTC
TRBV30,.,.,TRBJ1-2,CAWSEGPGGNYGYTF,TGTGCCTGGAGTGAGGGACCGGGTGGAAACTATGGCTACACCTTC
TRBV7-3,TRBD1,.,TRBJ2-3,CASSTHRGTSGTDTQYF,TGTGCCAGCAGCACGCACAGGGGGACGAGCGGTACAGATACGCAGTATTTT
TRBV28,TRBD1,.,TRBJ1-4,CASSLWDSNEKLFF,TGTGCCAGCAGTTTGTGGGACAGCAATGAAAAACTGTTTTTT
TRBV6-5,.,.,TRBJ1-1,CASSYSKVNTEAFF,TGTGCCAGCAGTTACTCGAAGGTGAACACTGAAGCTTTCTTT
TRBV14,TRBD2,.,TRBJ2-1,CASSRGLAGPSYNEQFF,TGTGCCAGCAGCCGGGGACTAGCGGGACCTTCCTACAATGAGCAGTTCTTC
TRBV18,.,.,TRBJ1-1,CASSPSMLGENTEAFF,TGTGCCAGCTCACCAAGCATGCTCGGGGAGAACACTGAAGCTTTCTTT
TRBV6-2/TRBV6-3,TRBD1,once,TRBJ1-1,CASSPLGQGRMLTEAFF,TGTGCCAGCAGTCCACTCGGACAGGGTAGGATGTTAACTGAAGCTTTCTTT
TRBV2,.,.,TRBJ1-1,CASSDWRTANTEAFF,TGTGCCAGCAGTGATTGGAGGACAGCGAACACTGAAGCTTTCTTT
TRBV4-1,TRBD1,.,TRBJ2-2,CASSPPGQRNTGELFF,TGCGCCAGCAGCCCCCCGGGACAGAGGAACACCGGGGAGCTGTTTTTT
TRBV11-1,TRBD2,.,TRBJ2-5,CASSPWTRNNQETQYF,TGTGCCAGCAGCCCTTGGACTAGAAATAACCAAGAGACCCAGTACTTC
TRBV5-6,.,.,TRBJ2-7,CASSLEPGTYSYEQYF,TGTGCCAGCAGCTTGGAGCCCGGGACGTACTCCTACGAGCAGTACTTC
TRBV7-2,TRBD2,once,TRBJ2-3,CASSHGLAGGLYTQYF,TGTGCCAGCAGCCACGGACTAGCGGGGGGATTGTATACGCAGTATTTT
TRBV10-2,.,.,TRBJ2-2,CASTRGDTGELFF,TGCGCCAGCACCAGAGGGGACACCGGGGAGCTGTTTTTT
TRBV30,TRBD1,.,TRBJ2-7,CAWSVRRDRAYEQYF,TGTGCCTGGAGTGTACGTAGGGACAGGGCCTACGAGCAGTACTTC
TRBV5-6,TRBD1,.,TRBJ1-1,CASSFPGGYTEAFF,TGTGCCAGCAGCTTTCCAGGGGGGTACACTGAAGCTTTCTTT
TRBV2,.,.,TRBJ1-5,CASRQDSNQPQHF,TGTGCCAGCAGGCAGGATAGCAATCAGCCCCAGCATTTT
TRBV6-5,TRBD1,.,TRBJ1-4,CASRTGQGLNEKLFF,TGTGCCAGCAGGACTGGACAGGGTCTTAATGAAAAACTGTTTTTT
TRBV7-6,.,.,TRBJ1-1,CASSLEARPNTEAFF,TGTGCCAGCAGCTTAGAGGCAAGACCCAACACTGAAGCTTTCTTT
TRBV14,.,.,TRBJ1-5,CASSLGLDQPQHF,TGTGCCAGCAGCTTGGGGCTCGATCAGCCCCAGCATTTT
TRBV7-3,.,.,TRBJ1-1,CASSPEGLTNTEAFF,TGTGCCAGCAGCCCGGAGGGACTGACGAACACTGAAGCTTTCTTT
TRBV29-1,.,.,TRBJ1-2,CSAPRYTF,TGCAGCGCCCCCCGGTACACCTTC
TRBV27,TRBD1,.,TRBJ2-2,CASSLYPGQGNTGELFF,TGTGCCAGCAGTTTATACCCGGGACAGGGGAACACCGGGGAGCTGTTTTTT
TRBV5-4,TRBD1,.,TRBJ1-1,CASSFSGGHTEAFF,TGTGCCAGCAGCTTTTCAGGGGGGCACACTGAAGCTTTCTTT
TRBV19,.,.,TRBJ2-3,CASREPGGQDTDTQYF,TGTGCCAGTAGGGAACCGGGGGGCCAGGACACAGATACGCAGTATTTT
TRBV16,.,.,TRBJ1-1,CASSRRQSPTSNTEAFF,TGTGCCAGCAGCCGCAGACAGAGTCCGACTTCGAACACTGAAGCTTTCTTT
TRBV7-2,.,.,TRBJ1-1,CASSSVGDTEAFF,TGTGCCAGCAGCTCCGTGGGGGACACTGAAGCTTTCTTT
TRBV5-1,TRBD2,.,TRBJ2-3,CASTSSGVNTQYF,TGCGCCAGCACCTCTAGCGGGGTAAATACGCAGTATTTT
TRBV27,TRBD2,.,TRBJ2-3,CASSPAASGRPGGDTQYF,TGTGCCAGCAGTCCCGCCGCTAGCGGGAGGCCGGGGGGAGATACGCAGTATTTT
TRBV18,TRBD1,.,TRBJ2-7,CASSPRDSSYEQYF,TGTGCCAGCTCACCCCGGGACAGCTCCTACGAGCAGTACTTC
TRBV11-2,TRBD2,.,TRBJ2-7,CASSPPPGTSAYEQYF,TGTGCCAGCAGCCCCCCTCCCGGGACTAGTGCCTACGAGCAGTACTTC
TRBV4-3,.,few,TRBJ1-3,CASSQTQGTGNTIYF,TGCGCCAGCAGCCAGACACAGGGAACTGGAAACACCATATATTTT
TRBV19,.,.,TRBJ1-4,CASSPRGPEELFF,TGTGCCAGTAGCCCCCGGGGCCCTGAGGAACTGTTTTTT
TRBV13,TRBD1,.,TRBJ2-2,CASSPQGAGELFF,TGTGCCAGCAGCCCTCAGGGGGCGGGGGAGCTGTTTTTT
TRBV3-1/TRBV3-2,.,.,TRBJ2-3,CASGHGRTDTQYF,TGTGCCAGCGGACACGGGCGCACAGATACGCAGTATTTT
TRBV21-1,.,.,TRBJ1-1,CASSKGKCRDTEAFF,TGTGCCAGCAGCAAAGGGAAGTGTCGGGACACTGAAGCTTTCTTT
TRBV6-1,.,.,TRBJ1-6,CASSEVMSRSPLHF,TGTGCCAGCAGTGAAGTAATGTCTCGTTCACCCCTCCACTTT
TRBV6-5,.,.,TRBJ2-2,CASSDAKVWAGELFF,TGTGCCAGCAGCGATGCAAAGGTTTGGGCCGGGGAGCTGTTTTTT
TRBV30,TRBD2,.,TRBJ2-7,CAWSLGRPPRSEQYF,TGTGCCTGGAGCCTCGGGAGGCCTCCTCGGAGCGAGCAGTACTTC
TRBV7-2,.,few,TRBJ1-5,CASSVNSNQPQHF,TGTGCCAGCAGCGTGAATAGCAATCAGCCCCAGCATTTT
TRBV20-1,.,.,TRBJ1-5,CSAVSGQPQHF,TGCAGTGCCGTTTCAGGTCAGCCCCAGCATTTT
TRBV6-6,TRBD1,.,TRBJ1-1,CASSANRGPGTEAFF,TGTGCCAGCAGTGCAAACAGGGGGCCCGGCACTGAAGCTTTCTTT
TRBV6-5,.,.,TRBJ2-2,CASSYQDQPTGELFF,TGTGCCAGCAGTTACCAGGACCAGCCCACCGGGGAGCTGTTTTTT
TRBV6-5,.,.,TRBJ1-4,CASSSPGHGKLFF,TGTGCCAGCAGTTCCCCGGGACATGGAAAACTGTTTTTT
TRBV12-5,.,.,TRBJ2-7,CASGLGRAPQYF,TGTGCTAGTGGTTTGGGCAGGGCGCCGCAGTACTTC
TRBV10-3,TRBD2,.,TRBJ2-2,CATISALAGATNTGELFF,TGTGCCACCATCTCGGCCCTAGCGGGAGCGACGAACACCGGGGAGCTGTTTTTT